This T cell receptor (beta chain) was observed in a study of shared clonotypes between healthy human individuals. Study findings and constraints: Estimated richness values were generally larger in naive subsets than in memory subsets.

Participating donors were healthy, HIV-negative adults free of recent acute infections or vaccinations. Every immunoSEQ plate was one replicate of a subset's evenly spread DNA. Source study methods: ImmunoSEQ sequences covered only the junction and lacked quality scores; filtering therefore differed. Some clones are missing from TCRdb's copy, which holds only in-frame ones; the method was immunoSEQ multiplex PCR. Clonal size and the V and J genes are those of that table, whereas D and trimming came from the DNA. The top ten clones hold roughly 0.15% of a sample with a few million clones, approximately 94% of them seen once. CDR3 size: 12 residues. V lost 7 bases to trimming and J lost 3 bases, with 9 bases between them. This clone was seen a handful of times. Its antigen is as yet unknown.

This chain links TRBV6-7 with TRBJ1-1, with no clear D. TRBV6-7 is an open reading frame whose function is uncertain. The clonotype originates from a man younger than 30 in good health. The sequenced material came from naive CD4+ T cells sorted from blood. As to subset: CD45RA+ positively selected. The CDR3 region is CASKLHDTEAFF. The CDR3 DNA reads as TGTGCCAGCAAACTACACGACACTGAAGCTTTCTTT.